Listed here are 30 T cell receptor beta chains from one sample, sequenced in a study of Graves' ophthalmopathy and Graves' hyperthyroidism. The sequenced template was RNA, covering the TCR beta CDR3 region. First-round RT-PCR with HTBI primers preceded a second-round multiplex PCR. MiXCR, applied by TCRdb to the multiplex PCR reads, yields one record per CDR3 protein. This sample has hundreds of thousands of distinct CDR3 sequences, with 20% to 25% found just once. Sequencing was performed on peripheral blood. The origin of the receptors is a young woman with stable Graves' hyperthyroidism.

In this sample, this clonotype turned up many times. The chain employs TRBV28 and TRBJ1-1; TRBD1 might be the D (5 bases). V shed 5 bases and J shed 5 bases, with 12 bases lying between them. The germline V gene encodes CDR1 MDHEN and CDR2 SYDVKM. The CDR3 loop spans 13 amino acids. This chain's CDR3 is CASSMRGLTEAFF. The CDR3, as DNA: TGTGCCAGCAGTATGAGGGGACTGACTGAAGCTTTCTTT.

This clonotype has ten or more counts. The V and J genes are TRBV15 and TRBJ1-1; D is ambiguous. The germline V gene has CDR1 LNHNV and CDR2 YYDKDF (reference sequence). V was shortened by 2 bases and J by 1 base, with 5 bases between the two germline ends. This CDR3 comprises 13 residues. CDR3 in DNA: TGTGCCACCAGCAGAAATCAGAACACTGAAGCTTTCTTT. Translated: CATSRNQNTEAFF.

The chain is built from TRBV20-1 and TRBJ2-7; the match to TRBD2 covers 16 bases. This CDR3 has 16 residues. J gave up 2 bases and V 6 bases, and 7 bases lay outside the gene matches. From germline, CDR1 is DFQATT and CDR2 SNEGSKA (reference sequence). The CDR3 bases are TGCAGTGCAGGACCGGGACTAGCGGGAGGGGCCTACGAGCAGTACTTC. Its protein is CSAGPGLAGGAYEQYF.

This clonotype has at least ten counts. The J gene is TRBJ2-7, the V gene TRBV7-9; D is ambiguous. The CDR3 sequence is 15 residues long. V was cut by 4 bases and J by 0 bases, with 13 bases left in between. Germline values: CDR1 SEHNR, CDR2 FQNEAQ (reference sequence). The CDR3 DNA follows: TGTGCCAGCAGCTCTCCCGACGGAAGCTCCTACGAGCAGTACTTC. It specifies CASSSPDGSSYEQYF.

The rearrangement links TRBV10-3 to TRBJ2-5, with D perhaps matching TRBD1 or TRBD2 (5 bases each). The CDR3 covers 15 residues. The V end lost 8 bases, the J end lost 3 bases, and 19 bases lay between the germline ends. In germline, CDR1 is ENHRY, CDR2 SYGVKD. DNA of the CDR3: TGTGCCATCGGGGGAGCCGGGCGGGTCGAAGAGACCCAGTACTTC. Residues: CAIGGAGRVEETQYF.

This clonotype appeared a few times. The chain links TRBV5-1 to TRBJ2-5, with a tentative D call TRBD1 (6 bases). Germline V gene lookup returns CDR1 SGHRS and CDR2 YFSETQ. The CDR3 extends over 15 amino acids. V lost 1 base and J 2 bases, leaving 12 bases between the germline ends. This chain's CDR3 is CASSLRPGEQETQYF. CDR3 bases: TGCGCCAGCAGCTTGCGCCCAGGGGAACAAGAGACCCAGTACTTC.

With regard to this clonotype: With a much larger clone just one base away, this may be a read error. The V and J genes are TRBV28 and TRBJ1-2; weak D call: TRBD1 (6 bases). This CDR3 has 16 amino acids. CDR1 and CDR2 (germline): MDHEN, SYDVKM. This CDR3 reads CASSLDLRGRGYSYTF. In DNA form, the CDR3 reads TGTGCCAGCAGTTTAGATCTCCGGGGGCGAGGCTATAGCTACACCTTC.

V and J are TRBV6-1 and TRBJ1-1; D is unclear. CDR1 and CDR2 from the germline V gene are MNHNS and SASEGT. The CDR3 extends over 13 amino acids. Trimming left V 0 bases short and J 4 bases short, with 6 bases between. The DNA of the CDR3 is TGTGCCAGCAGTGAAGCGTCCATCACTGAAGCTTTCTTT. This gives the protein CASSEASITEAFF.

This clonotype appeared many times. The chain recombines TRBV19 with TRBJ1-2; D is uncertain. The ends were cut back, 7 bases at V and 4 bases at J, with 10 bases in the middle. Germline assignment: CDR1 LNHDA and CDR2 SQIVND (reference sequence). This CDR3 is built from 12 residues. CDR3 loop: CASIGPGYGYTF. The CDR3 region has the DNA TGTGCCAGTATTGGCCCGGGCTATGGCTACACCTTC.

This clonotype came up a few times. V usage is TRBV6-1 and J usage is TRBJ1-2, with TRBD1 matching over 7 bases. CDR3 length: 13 amino acids. Trimming took 4 bases from V and 7 from J; bases not matched to a gene: 6. The germline V gene has CDR1 MNHNS and CDR2 SASEGT. The CDR3 loop reads CASSVGDRSGYTF. The DNA for the CDR3 is TGTGCCAGCAGTGTTGGGGACAGATCTGGCTACACCTTC.

This clonotype was observed at least ten times. This may come from a read error, since a much larger clone is one base off. The chain combines TRBV12-3 or TRBV12-4 with TRBJ1-1, with D possibly being TRBD1 (6 bases). This CDR3 is built from 15 residues. CDR3 loop: CASRGAGTWVTETFF. In nucleotides, the CDR3 is TGTGCCAGCAGGGGGGCAGGGACATGGGTCACTGAAACTTTCTTT.

Comments on this clonotype: A read error may be the cause here, since a much bigger clone is one base away. The conserved final phenylalanine or tryptophan is absent from the CDR3, which likely points to a read error. The chain recombines TRBV29-1 with TRBJ1-1; D gene unclear. The germline V gene has CDR1 SQVTM and CDR2 ANQGSEA. CDR3 length: 14 amino acids. The ends were cut back, 4 bases at V and 1 base at J, with 13 bases in the middle. The CDR3 coding sequence is TGCAGCGTTGGACGCGCCTTAAAGAACACTGAAGCTTTCCTT. Protein product: CSVGRALKNTEAFL.

The J gene is TRBJ1-1, the V gene TRBV6-1, with D tentatively TRBD1 (6 bases). The V and J ends lost 7 bases and 10 bases respectively, with 25 bases between them. The CDR3 is 15 residues long. Germline V gives CDR1 MNHNS, CDR2 SASEGT. CDR3 sequence reads: CASKGTSLLESGAFF. The CDR3 nucleotides read TGTGCCAGCAAAGGGACATCGCTGCTGGAGAGTGGAGCTTTCTTT.

In this sample, this clonotype turned up many times. This chain connects TRBV19 to TRBJ1-1; 8 nucleotides match TRBD1. This CDR3 has 16 residues. Germline values: CDR1 LNHDA, CDR2 SQIVND (reference sequence). V gave up 6 bases and J gave up 1 base; unmatched junction bases: 10. The CDR3 DNA is TGTGCCAGTAGCTGGGGTCGGGACAGGCCGAACACTGAAGCTTTCTTT. It yields the protein CASSWGRDRPNTEAFF.

By frequency in the sample, this clonotype is medium-sized. The chain joins TRBV7-2 to TRBJ2-7, with TRBD2 identical over 8 bases. The length of the CDR3 is 16 residues. Germline values: CDR1 SGHTA, CDR2 FQGNSA. V was pared by 2 bases and J by 0 bases, with 6 bases of the junction left unmatched. CDR3 coding DNA: TGTGCCAGCAGCTTAACGGTTAGCGGGATCTCCTACGAGCAGTACTTC. Encoded protein: CASSLTVSGISYEQYF.

This clonotype was recorded at least ten times. The gene calls are TRBV7-2 and TRBJ2-7; 8 bases are shared with TRBD2. Germline V CDR1 and CDR2: SGHTA, FQGNSA. The CDR3 totals 15 residues. With V trimmed by 8 bases and J by 3 bases, 12 bases remained unmatched. For the CDR3, the DNA is TGTGCCAGCGGAAGGAGCGGGGGCGCGAGCTACGAGCAGTACTTC. Its translation is CASGRSGGASYEQYF. The full variable domain, in which reference TRBV7-2 and TRBJ2-7 provide the parts outside the CDR3, is GAGVSQSPSNKVTEKGKDVELRCDPISGHTALYWYRQSLGQGLEFLIYFQGNSAPDKSGLPSDRFSAERTGGSVSTLTIQRTQQEDSAVYLCASGRSGGASYEQYFGPGTRLTVT.

This clonotype was seen repeatedly, ten times or more. J is TRBJ2-7 and V is TRBV2; no reliable D call. Trimming took 7 bases from V and 2 from J, leaving 18 bases between them. This CDR3 spans 15 amino acids. CDR1 SNHLY and CDR2 FYNNEI come from the germline V gene. CDR3 protein: CASTQETQRTYEQYF. In DNA form, the CDR3 reads TGTGCCAGCACTCAGGAAACTCAAAGGACCTACGAGCAGTACTTC.

This clonotype was counted between two and nine times. The germline gene is not matched at one end of the junction; a read error may be the cause. The V and J genes are TRBV30 and TRBJ1-2; 7 bases are a match to TRBD1. CDR3 length: 14 residues. Germline values: CDR1 GTSNPN, CDR2 SVGIG (reference sequence). CDR3 amino acids: CAWSPYRGDDGYTF. The CDR3 region has the DNA TGCGCCTGGAGTCCCTACAGGGGAGACGATGGCTACACCTTC.

Many counts were recorded for this clonotype. V is TRBV4-1 and J is TRBJ1-2; D is possibly TRBD1 (5 bases). The CDR3 is made up of 17 amino acids. Trimming took off 1 base at V and 0 bases at J, with 15 bases between the two ends. Germline CDR1 and CDR2: MGHRA and YSYEKL. This chain's CDR3 is CASSQGGPGRANYGYTF. The CDR3 region has the DNA TGCGCCAGCAGCCAAGGAGGTCCGGGGCGCGCTAACTATGGCTACACCTTC.

The gene calls are TRBV12-3 or TRBV12-4 and TRBJ1-2, with D unclear. The V end lost 5 bases, the J end lost 4 bases, and 14 bases lay between the germline ends. The CDR3 extends over 14 amino acids. DNA of the CDR3: TGTGCCAGCAGTGAGGACGACGGAATCTATGGCTACACCTTC. Translation: CASSEDDGIYGYTF.

V and J are TRBV24-1 and TRBJ2-3; D is uncertain. CDR1 KGHDR and CDR2 SFDVKD come from the germline V gene. The CDR3 totals 15 residues. V was shortened by 3 bases and J by 5 bases, with 14 bases between the two germline ends. CDR3 nucleotide sequence: TGTGCCACCAGTGATGCATGGACCGGTAAAGATACGCAGTATTTT. Translation gives CATSDAWTGKDTQYF.

The chain uses TRBV11-2 and TRBJ2-4; D not certain. This CDR3 comprises 15 residues. CDR1 is SGHAT, CDR2 FQNNGV, per germline. V lost 1 base and J 0 bases, leaving 7 bases between the germline ends. CDR3 region: CASSLAALAKNIQYF. CDR3 coding DNA: TGTGCCAGCAGCTTAGCAGCCTTAGCCAAAAACATTCAGTACTTC.

The sample holds many counts of this clonotype. This chain connects TRBV12-3 or TRBV12-4 to TRBJ2-2; 7 positions match TRBD2. V trimming: 1 base; J trimming: 5 bases; junction bases outside the gene matches: 4. The CDR3 spans 15 residues. CDR3 nucleotides: TGTGCCAGCAGTTTAGGCGGGAGTGGTACCGGGGAGCTGTTTTTT. Residues: CASSLGGSGTGELFF.

This clonotype has ten or more counts. The rearrangement joins TRBV12-3 or TRBV12-4 to TRBJ2-5, with unresolved D. This CDR3 has 12 residues. V was cut by 0 bases and J by 5 bases, with 4 bases left in between. CDR3 in DNA: TGTGCCAGCAGTTTAGCGCAGGAGACCCAGTACTTC. It encodes CASSLAQETQYF.

There are many counts of this clonotype. This sequence joins TRBV19 and TRBJ1-1; D is unresolved. V was cut by 6 bases and J by 0 bases, with 11 bases left in between. The V gene's germline CDR1 is LNHDA and CDR2 SQIVND (reference sequence). The CDR3 covers 14 residues. The CDR3 reads CASRIISVNTEAFF. Here the CDR3 DNA reads TGTGCCAGTAGGATCATCTCCGTGAACACTGAAGCTTTCTTT.

This clonotype was recorded at least ten times. CDR3 in amino acids: CSARDLQGAVGEQYF. CDR3 coding DNA: TGCAGTGCTAGAGATTTACAGGGGGCGGTTGGCGAGCAGTACTTC. J is TRBJ2-7 and V is TRBV20-1, with 9 bases that match TRBD1. Germline trimming cut 0 bases from V and 6 bases from J; bases unmatched to any gene: 9. CDR1 is DFQATT and CDR2 is SNEGSKA in the germline V gene (reference sequence). This CDR3 is built from 15 residues.

This clonotype was recorded at least ten times. The chain has TRBV20-1 and TRBJ2-4, with D perhaps matching TRBD2 (6 bases). Trimming removed 1 base at V and 0 bases at J, with 10 bases between. The CDR3 has 15 amino acids. Germline V gene sequence: CDR1 DFQATT, CDR2 SNEGSKA (reference sequence). CDR3 loop: CSARVGGTAKNIQYF. As DNA, the CDR3 is TGCAGTGCTAGAGTCGGCGGGACAGCCAAAAACATTCAGTACTTC.

For this clonotype: A read error may account for a junction end that differs from germline. The chain has TRBV11-2 and TRBJ2-4, with D hard to call. The CDR3 is 13 residues long. Germline V lookup: CDR1 SGHAT, CDR2 FQNNGV. The CDR3 region has the DNA TGTGCCAGCAGCACCAATGCAAAAAACATTAAGTACTTC. Amino acids: CASSTNAKNIKYF.

This clonotype was detected only a few times. The chain recombines TRBV11-2 with TRBJ2-5; the D call may be TRBD1 or TRBD2 (5 bases each). The germline V gene has CDR1 SGHAT and CDR2 FQNNGV. Trimming cost V 5 bases and J 4 bases, with 17 bases left between them. The CDR3 length is 15 residues. This CDR3 is CASSVNRGPGETQYF. The CDR3 bases are TGTGCCAGCAGCGTAAATAGGGGACCCGGAGAGACCCAGTACTTC.

This clonotype was recorded at least ten times. This chain uses TRBV11-2 with TRBJ2-5; possible D gene TRBD1, 5 bases. Germline assignment: CDR1 SGHAT and CDR2 FQNNGV. CDR3 length equals 16 residues. Between the trimmed V and J ends, which lost 5 bases and 1 base, there was a span of 17 bases. CDR3 loop: CASSLRMEQGQETQYF. Here the CDR3 DNA reads TGTGCCAGCAGCCTTAGAATGGAGCAGGGCCAAGAGACCCAGTACTTC.